The 28 T cell receptor beta chains below all came from one sample that was sequenced in a study of cytomegalovirus exposure and HLA in healthy donors. The primer mix had 60 Vbeta and 13 Jbeta primers. Sequenced by immunoSEQ multiplex PCR; TCRdb stores in-frame clones only, minus some. Among 150,000 to 200,000 clones listed, approximately 80% were seen once. Sequenced sample: PBMCs. The receptors shown here come from a woman aged 25 to 39 in good health and CMV-seropositive.

The chain has TRBV30 and TRBJ1-1, with D possibly being TRBD1 (5 bases). CDR1 and CDR2 from the germline V gene are GTSNPN and SVGIG (reference sequence). The V and J ends lost 7 bases and 4 bases respectively, with 13 bases between them. This CDR3 region has 12 residues. The CDR3 reads CALGDWGTEAFF. CDR3 DNA: TGTGCCTTAGGGGATTGGGGCACTGAAGCTTTCTTT.

The chain couples TRBV11-2 to TRBJ2-1; tentatively, D is TRBD2 (6 bases). Germline CDR1 reads SGHAT; CDR2 reads FQNNGV. CDR3 length: 16 amino acids. V was clipped by 4 bases and J by 0 bases, with 13 bases between them. The CDR3 sequence: CASSSRDGGSYNEQFF. CDR3 DNA sequence: TGTGCCAGCAGCTCCCGGGACGGGGGCTCCTACAATGAGCAGTTCTTC.

V and J are TRBV7-3 and TRBJ2-7; TRBD2 aligns across 9 bases. Germline-derived CDR1 and CDR2 are SGHTA and FQGTGA. Trimming at V came to 5 bases and at J to 4 bases, leaving 12 bases not matched to a gene. CDR3 size: 16 residues. The CDR3 here is CASSLTGTSRLYEQYF. CDR3 nucleotide sequence: TGTGCCAGCAGCCTCACCGGGACTAGCCGCCTTTACGAGCAGTACTTC.

The chain uses TRBV5-1 and TRBJ2-7; D is unclear. The length of the CDR3 is 13 residues. Trimming stripped 4 bases from V and 2 bases from J, with 10 bases between. CDR1 SGHRS and CDR2 YFSETQ come from the germline V gene. This chain's CDR3 is CASSGPPAYEQYF. The CDR3, as DNA: TGCGCCAGCAGCGGGCCCCCCGCCTACGAGCAGTACTTC.

The chain has TRBV19 and TRBJ2-7; 9 nucleotides agree with TRBD1. The ends lost 3 bases at V and 3 bases at J; junction bases unmatched: 3. This CDR3 has 14 amino acids. Germline V gives CDR1 LNHDA, CDR2 SQIVND (reference sequence). The DNA for the CDR3 is TGTGCCAGTAGTATTAGGGACAGGGACTACGAGCAGTACTTC. Amino acid sequence: CASSIRDRDYEQYF. The whole variable domain, filled in from reference TRBV19 and TRBJ2-7, reads DGGITQSPKYLFRKEGQNVTLSCEQNLNHDAMYWYRQDPGQGLRLIYYSQIVNDFQKGDIAEGYSVSREKKESFPLTVTSAQKNPTAFYLCASSIRDRDYEQYFGPGTRLTVT.

The chain is built from TRBV28 and TRBJ1-2; D is uncertain. This CDR3 has 14 amino acids. Germline CDR1 and CDR2: MDHEN and SYDVKM. V was pared by 6 bases and J by 6 bases, with 17 bases between. The CDR3 loop is CASRGGGRWDGYTF. Written as DNA, the CDR3 is TGTGCCAGCAGGGGCGGAGGGAGATGGGATGGCTACACCTTC.

The sample holds one count of this clone. Distinct nucleotide sequences in the sample also encode this CDR3. The chain is built from TRBV25-1 and TRBJ2-2; TRBD2 might be the D (6 bases). The CDR3 contains 14 residues. Germline CDR1 and CDR2: MGHDK and SYGVNS. V lost 5 bases, J lost 4 bases, and 11 bases lay in between. CDR3 sequence: CASSLGGGTGELFF. In DNA, the CDR3 is TGTGCCAGCAGTCTGGGGGGAGGCACCGGGGAGCTGTTTTTT.

This chain links TRBV6-5 with TRBJ2-5; 8 bases are shared with TRBD2. Judging by the DNA end, TRBJ2-7 fits better; the J call may be wrong. There are 15 residues in the CDR3. Germline-derived CDR1 and CDR2 are MNHEY and SVGAGI. CDR3 loop: CASSYYRTSFHEQYF. DNA for the CDR3: TGTGCCAGCAGTTACTATCGGACTAGCTTTCACGAGCAGTACTTC.

This clone turned up a few times. This chain uses TRBV27 with TRBJ2-1, with D maybe TRBD1 (5 bases). Germline CDR1 MNHEY, CDR2 SMNVEV (reference sequence). Trimming pared 6 bases from V and 8 bases from J, leaving 20 bases between. This CDR3 comprises 15 residues. CDR3 sequence: CASSPTAQAIDEQFF. The DNA of the CDR3 is TGTGCCAGCAGCCCTACTGCACAGGCGATCGATGAGCAGTTCTTC.

V is TRBV7-8 and J is TRBJ1-1; no clear D. This CDR3 spans 15 amino acids. V was shortened by 3 bases and J by 1 base, with 12 bases between the two germline ends. Germline V gene lookup returns CDR1 SGHVS and CDR2 FQNEAQ. The CDR3 protein is CASSFGSGSNTEAFF. The DNA for the CDR3 is TGTGCCAGCAGCTTTGGTTCGGGATCGAACACTGAAGCTTTCTTT.

This chain links TRBV29-1 with TRBJ1-1, with TRBD1 matching 8 bases. There are 13 residues in the CDR3. After removal of 6 bases from V and 0 bases from J, the junction contained 3 bases not matched to a gene. Germline V gene lookup returns CDR1 SQVTM and CDR2 ANQGSEA. The CDR3 DNA sequence: TGCAGCGTAACGGACAGGGTGAACACTGAAGCTTTCTTT. Its translation is CSVTDRVNTEAFF.

This rearrangement joins TRBV6-6 to TRBJ1-1, with a tentative D call TRBD1 (5 bases). The CDR3 totals 13 residues. Trimming cost V 2 bases and J 3 bases, with 7 bases left between them. The germline gives CDR1 MNHNY, CDR2 SVGAGI (reference sequence). The CDR3 sequence: CASSYGRDTEAFF. CDR3 sequence (DNA): TGTGCCAGCAGTTACGGCAGGGACACTGAAGCTTTCTTT.

The V and J genes are TRBV11-2 and TRBJ2-7, with 11 bases that match TRBD2. CDR1 SGHAT and CDR2 FQNNGV come from the germline V gene. This CDR3 comprises 15 residues. After removal of 1 base from V and 7 bases from J, the junction contained 6 bases not matched to a gene. The CDR3 coding sequence is TGTGCCAGCAGCTTAGTTAGCGGGAGGGCCAGAGAGCAGTACTTC. Protein product: CASSLVSGRAREQYF.

The chain links TRBV13 to TRBJ2-1, with 10 bases lining up with TRBD2. Trimming cost V 3 bases and J 7 bases; bases outside gene matches: 6. CDR1 and CDR2 (germline): PRHDT, FYEKMQ (reference sequence). This CDR3 has 15 residues. In nucleotides, the CDR3 is TGTGCCAGCAGCTTCAGAGCGGGGGGGCAGAATGAGCAGTTCTTC. Translating it yields CASSFRAGGQNEQFF. The full variable domain, completed using reference TRBV13 and TRBJ2-1, is AAGVIQSPRHLIKEKRETATLKCYPIPRHDTVYWYQQGPGQDPQFLISFYEKMQSDKGSIPDRFSAQQFSDYHSELNMSSLELGDSALYFCASSFRAGGQNEQFFGPGTRLTVL.

This chain links TRBV6-1 with TRBJ1-6; 7 bases are shared with TRBD1. Germline lookup yields CDR1 MNHNS and CDR2 SASEGT. This CDR3 has 17 amino acids. The junction had 4 bases not matched to a gene; V was cut back by 2 bases and J by 0 bases. CDR3 sequence: CASSERAGGSYNSPLHF. In nucleotides, the CDR3 is TGTGCCAGCAGTGAACGGGCAGGGGGCTCCTATAATTCACCCCTCCACTTT.

J is TRBJ1-1 and V is TRBV5-1; weak D call: TRBD1 (6 bases). The ends were cut back, 6 bases at V and 0 bases at J, with 12 bases in the middle. CDR3 length: 14 amino acids. Germline CDR1 and CDR2: SGHRS and YFSETQ. CDR3 residues: CASTLTGLNTEAFF. The CDR3 DNA reads TGCGCCAGCACCCTGACAGGATTGAACACTGAAGCTTTCTTT.

The rearrangement uses TRBV5-4 and TRBJ2-7; 10 nucleotides match TRBD1. Germline V gene lookup returns CDR1 SGHNT and CDR2 YYREEE (reference sequence). Trimming removed 3 bases from V and 6 bases from J; junction bases left unmatched: 9. This CDR3 contains 15 residues. CDR3 protein: CASSWVDRGPGEQYF. The CDR3 nucleotides are TGTGCCAGCAGCTGGGTTGACAGGGGGCCGGGCGAGCAGTACTTC.

The count of this clone is one. The rearrangement uses TRBV18 and TRBJ2-3; TRBD2 might be the D (6 bases). The CDR3 contains 13 residues. The V and J ends lost 6 bases and 4 bases respectively, with 11 bases between them. Germline loops: CDR1 KGHSH, CDR2 LQKENI. CDR3 in DNA: TGTGCCAGCTCGCAATCTAGCGCAGATACGCAGTATTTT. Its protein product is CASSQSSADTQYF.

The genes are TRBV5-4 and TRBJ2-3, with 7 positions matching TRBD1. The ends lost 4 bases at V and 4 bases at J; junction bases unmatched: 3. The germline V gene encodes CDR1 SGHNT and CDR2 YYREEE (reference sequence). The CDR3 is 13 residues long. In DNA form, the CDR3 reads TGTGCCAGCAGCAATCAGGGGGCAGATACGCAGTATTTT. Amino acid sequence: CASSNQGADTQYF.

V and J are TRBV10-2 and TRBJ2-2, with 9 bases identical to TRBD1. The CDR3 loop spans 14 amino acids. Trimming cost V 4 bases and J 8 bases; bases outside gene matches: 5. Germline lookup yields CDR1 WSHSY and CDR2 SAAADI. The CDR3 here is CASSAIQGAGELFF. Here the CDR3 DNA reads TGCGCCAGCAGTGCGATACAGGGGGCAGGGGAGCTGTTTTTT.

The chain combines TRBV9 with TRBJ1-5, with no clear D. The V and J ends lost 5 bases and 2 bases respectively, with 8 bases between them. CDR3 size: 13 residues. Germline V CDR1 and CDR2: SGDLS, YYNGEE. The CDR3 bases are TGTGCCAGCAGTCCCTTCGGCAATCAGCCCCAGCATTTT. This translates into CASSPFGNQPQHF.

This chain uses TRBV13 with TRBJ2-4, with 7 bases identical to TRBD2. This CDR3 comprises 14 residues. Germline CDR1 PRHDT, CDR2 FYEKMQ (reference sequence). Trimming removed 6 bases from V and 0 bases from J; junction bases left unmatched: 2. The CDR3 loop reads CASRIAGAKNIQYF. Here the CDR3 DNA reads TGTGCCAGCAGGATAGCGGGAGCCAAAAACATTCAGTACTTC.

The chain joins TRBV6-4 to TRBJ1-2; D gene unclear. Germline CDR1 is MRHNA and CDR2 is SNTAGT. V lost 2 bases and J 0 bases, leaving 4 bases between the germline ends. The CDR3 has 13 amino acids. The CDR3 nucleotides read TGTGCCAGCAGTGACGGGCCTAACTATGGCTACACCTTC. Translation gives CASSDGPNYGYTF.

The rearrangement uses TRBV2 and TRBJ2-5; a weak D match, TRBD1 (6 bases). The germline V and J ends were trimmed by 7 bases and 2 bases, with 20 bases remaining between them. Germline lookup yields CDR1 SNHLY and CDR2 FYNNEI. The length of the CDR3 is 16 residues. CDR3 protein: CASKLGARQIQETQYF. In DNA, the CDR3 is TGTGCCAGCAAATTGGGGGCTAGACAGATTCAAGAGACCCAGTACTTC.

The gene calls are TRBV2 and TRBJ2-1, with D uncertain. Between the trimmed V and J ends, which lost 8 bases and 0 bases, there was a span of 11 bases. CDR1 is SNHLY, CDR2 FYNNEI, per germline. The CDR3 is 14 residues long. Here the CDR3 reads CASQEISSYNEQFF. The CDR3 DNA is TGTGCCAGCCAAGAGATTAGCTCCTACAATGAGCAGTTCTTC.

The V and J genes are TRBV28 and TRBJ2-2; D is unclear. Trimming stripped 4 bases from V and 4 bases from J, with 7 bases between. CDR1 is MDHEN and CDR2 is SYDVKM in the germline V gene. The CDR3 loop spans 13 amino acids. The CDR3, as DNA: TGTGCCAGCAGTTCCCGGTTCACCGGGGAGCTGTTTTTT. Translation gives CASSSRFTGELFF.

The chain employs TRBV4-1 and TRBJ1-3; D might be TRBD1 (5 bases). The CDR3 contains 15 residues. Germline values: CDR1 MGHRA, CDR2 YSYEKL. The V end lost 0 bases, the J end lost 5 bases, and 11 bases lay between the germline ends. The CDR3 DNA reads as TGCGCCAGCAGCCAAGATCAGGCAGGGCGAAACACCATATATTTT. This codes for CASSQDQAGRNTIYF.

The rearrangement joins TRBV6-5 to TRBJ1-5, with TRBD1 matching over 9 bases. The J segment lost 7 bases and the V segment lost 5 bases, leaving 3 bases of the junction unmatched. The CDR3 covers 13 residues. Germline assignment: CDR1 MNHEY and CDR2 SVGAGI. CDR3: CASSNRGQQPQHF. Written as DNA, the CDR3 is TGTGCCAGCAGTAACAGGGGGCAACAGCCCCAGCATTTT.